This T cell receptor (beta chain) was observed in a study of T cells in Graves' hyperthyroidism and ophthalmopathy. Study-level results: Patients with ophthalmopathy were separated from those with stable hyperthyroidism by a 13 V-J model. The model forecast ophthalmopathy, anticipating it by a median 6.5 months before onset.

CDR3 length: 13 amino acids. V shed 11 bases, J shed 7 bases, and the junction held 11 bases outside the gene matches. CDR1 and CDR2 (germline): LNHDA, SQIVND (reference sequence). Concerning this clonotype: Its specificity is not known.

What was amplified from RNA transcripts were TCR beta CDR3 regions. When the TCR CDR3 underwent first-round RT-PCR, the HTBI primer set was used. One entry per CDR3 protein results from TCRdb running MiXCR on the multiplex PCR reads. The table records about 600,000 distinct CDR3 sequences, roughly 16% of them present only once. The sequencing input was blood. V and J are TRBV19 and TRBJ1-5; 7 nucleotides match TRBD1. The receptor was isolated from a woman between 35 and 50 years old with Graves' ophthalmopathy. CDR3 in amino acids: CAGGKGAGQPQHF. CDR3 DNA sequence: TGTGCCGGTGGAAAGGGGGCTGGGCAGCCCCAGCATTTT.